This entry lists 25 T cell receptor beta chains sequenced from one sample in a study of blood T cells in healthy people across ages. The second PCR ran roughly 6 to 12 cycles with a sample-barcoded 5' primer and J-beta primers. Using its own MiXCR run on the 5' RACE reads, TCRdb lists one record per CDR3 protein. The sample lists roughly 800,000 distinct CDR3 sequences, roughly 64% occurring once. The sequenced sample consisted of blood. These receptors were taken from a man under 40 in good health.

This clonotype was counted a single time. This chain joins TRBV6-2 or TRBV6-3 and TRBJ2-5, with D hard to call. V lost 2 bases and J lost 2, with 27 bases in between. The CDR3 consists of 20 residues. Looked up from germline, CDR1 is MNHEY and CDR2 is SVGEGT. CDR3 in amino acids: CASSYRSRGGDELEQETQYF. For the CDR3, the DNA is TGTGCCAGCAGTTACCGGTCGAGAGGTGGGGATGAGTTGGAGCAAGAGACCCAGTACTTC.

This chain uses TRBV24-1 with TRBJ2-1; 10 nucleotides align to TRBD1. This CDR3 is 17 amino acids long. Germline lookup yields CDR1 KGHDR and CDR2 SFDVKD. Germline trimming cut 3 bases from V and 9 bases from J; bases unmatched to any gene: 13. CDR3 nucleotides: TGTGCCACCAGTGATCCCGCCGGGACAGGGGCCGACAGTGAGCAGTTCTTC. This sequence encodes CATSDPAGTGADSEQFF.

There are a few counts of this clonotype. The V call is TRBV4-2, the J call TRBJ2-1; D may be TRBD2 (5 bases). V was clipped by 1 base and J by 14 bases, with 12 bases between them. Germline values: CDR1 LGHNA, CDR2 YNFKEQ. The CDR3 is made up of 12 amino acids. The CDR3 DNA sequence: TGTGCCAGCAGCCAAGTAGTCGGGAAGGAGTTCTTC. Residues: CASSQVVGKEFF.

The V call is TRBV4-2, the J call TRBJ2-3; a possible D gene is TRBD2 (6 bases). Looked up from germline, CDR1 is LGHNA and CDR2 is YNFKEQ. Trimming removed 1 base from V and 6 bases from J, with 14 bases in between. CDR3 length equals 15 residues. The chain's CDR3 is CASSQVFSGGDTQYF. The CDR3 region has the DNA TGTGCCAGCAGCCAAGTTTTCTCCGGAGGGGATACGCAGTATTTT.

The chain uses TRBV10-3 and TRBJ2-7; the match to TRBD1 covers 7 bases. CDR1 is ENHRY and CDR2 is SYGVKD in the germline V gene. The CDR3 consists of 14 residues. Unmatched junction bases numbered 2, after V lost 3 bases and J lost 0 bases. The CDR3 loop reads CAISDRDSSYEQYF. The CDR3, as DNA: TGTGCCATCAGTGACCGGGACAGCTCCTACGAGCAGTACTTC.

This clonotype has only a few counts. V and J are TRBV7-9 and TRBJ1-1; D is ambiguous. Trimming took off 5 bases at V and 4 bases at J, with 17 bases between the two ends. This CDR3 is 15 amino acids long. CDR1 and CDR2 from the germline V gene are SEHNR and FQNEAQ (reference sequence). In nucleotides, the CDR3 is TGTGCCAGCAGCGGTGGAAAGGACGCTTTCACTGAAGCTTTCTTT. It translates to CASSGGKDAFTEAFF.

V gene TRBV30 combines with J gene TRBJ2-7; D is possibly TRBD1 (5 bases). CDR3 length: 12 residues. Per the germline V gene, CDR1 is GTSNPN and CDR2 is SVGIG (reference sequence). Trimming removed 2 bases at V and 8 bases at J, with 13 bases between. The CDR3 DNA sequence: TGTGCCTGGAGTCAACTTGGACATCAGCAGTACTTC. The encoded protein is CAWSQLGHQQYF.

V gene TRBV20-1 combines with J gene TRBJ2-5; 9 bases match TRBD1. V lost 5 bases to trimming and J lost 6 bases; unmatched junction nucleotides: 10. The CDR3 sequence is 14 residues long. The germline V gene encodes CDR1 DFQATT and CDR2 SNEGSKA (reference sequence). The CDR3 region has the DNA TGCAGTGCTGCCCGACAGGGGGTCGGGAAGACCCAGTACTTC. Translation gives CSAARQGVGKTQYF.

The chain recombines TRBV20-1 with TRBJ1-1; D not certain. CDR3 length equals 13 residues. Germline V gives CDR1 DFQATT, CDR2 SNEGSKA (reference sequence). The ends were cut back, 1 base at V and 12 bases at J, with 18 bases in the middle. Here the CDR3 reads CSARGGIGGRTFF. In DNA, the CDR3 is TGCAGTGCTAGAGGGGGTATAGGTGGAAGAACTTTCTTT.

This clonotype has a single count. The rearrangement uses TRBV4-2 and TRBJ2-5, with D tentatively TRBD1 (6 bases). The DNA matches TRBJ2-7 better at its end, which makes the J call doubtful. Germline assignment: CDR1 LGHNA and CDR2 YNFKEQ. The CDR3 length is 18 residues. The CDR3 reads CASSQDGTHGYLPYEQYF. CDR3 nucleotides: TGTGCCAGCAGCCAAGATGGGACACACGGATACCTACCCTACGAGCAGTACTTC.

This clonotype turned up a few times. The chain uses TRBV25-1 and TRBJ1-6; the D is unclear. Germline loops: CDR1 MGHDK, CDR2 SYGVNS. CDR3 size: 12 residues. The ends were cut back, 4 bases at V and 9 bases at J, with 7 bases in the middle. CDR3 nucleotides: TGTGCCAGCAGTGGTGGAGGTTCACCCCTCCACTTT. Translation: CASSGGGSPLHF.

This chain joins TRBV11-2 and TRBJ2-3; tentatively, D is TRBD2 (6 bases). This CDR3 region has 12 residues. In germline, CDR1 is SGHAT, CDR2 FQNNGV. V lost 4 bases and J 5 bases, leaving 7 bases between the germline ends. The CDR3 is CASSWGGDTQYF. The CDR3 DNA follows: TGTGCCAGCAGCTGGGGAGGAGATACGCAGTATTTT.

This sequence joins TRBV2 and TRBJ2-7; no clear D. From germline, CDR1 is SNHLY and CDR2 FYNNEI. CDR3 length: 12 amino acids. Trimming took 7 bases from V and 0 from J, leaving 7 bases between them. The CDR3, as DNA: TGTGCCAGCAAAAGGGACTCCTACGAGCAGTACTTC. The encoded protein is CASKRDSYEQYF.

This clonotype was seen only once. This sequence joins TRBV10-3 and TRBJ2-7; D is undetermined. CDR3 length: 12 residues. With 3 bases removed from V and 4 bases from J, the gap between germline ends came to 7 bases. Germline V gene data show CDR1 as ENHRY and CDR2 as SYGVKD. The CDR3 here is CAISDSGYEQYF. The CDR3 DNA sequence: TGTGCCATCAGTGATTCTGGATACGAGCAGTACTTC.

This clonotype was recorded a few times. DNA of the CDR3: TGTGCCAGCAGTTCGGGACTAGCGAGGGAAGAGACCCAGTACTTC. Protein: CASSSGLAREETQYF. This chain links TRBV7-9 with TRBJ2-7; 10 nucleotides match TRBD2. The DNA end is a closer match to TRBJ2-5, so the J assignment may be wrong. The CDR3 sequence is 15 residues long. The V gene's germline CDR1 is SEHNR and CDR2 FQNEAQ (reference sequence).

The V call is TRBV29-1, the J call TRBJ2-3; no clear D gene. Germline values: CDR1 SQVTM, CDR2 ANQGSEA. The V gene lost 7 bases and the J gene lost 6 bases, with 8 bases spanning the gap. The CDR3 totals 10 residues. The chain's CDR3 is CSATRDTQYF. The CDR3 region has the DNA TGCAGCGCGACGCGGGATACGCAGTATTTT.

This clonotype has a single count. The chain joins TRBV4-2 to TRBJ2-1; D gene uncertain. Per germline, CDR1 LGHNA and CDR2 YNFKEQ. Trimming took 0 bases from V and 6 from J, leaving 9 bases between them. This CDR3 contains 14 residues. The CDR3: CASSQERRSNEQFF. CDR3 bases: TGTGCCAGCAGCCAAGAACGCAGGTCCAATGAGCAGTTCTTC.

This clonotype has just a few counts. The chain combines TRBV6-5 with TRBJ2-5; D uncertain. This CDR3 comprises 12 residues. CDR1 is MNHEY, CDR2 SVGAGI, per germline. Trimming left V 6 bases short and J 2 bases short, with 7 bases between. CDR3 residues: CASRRPQETQYF. DNA for the CDR3: TGTGCCAGCAGAAGACCTCAAGAGACCCAGTACTTC.

The chain joins TRBV11-2 to TRBJ2-5; unclear D gene. The better agreement between TRBJ2-7 and the DNA end casts doubt on the J call. Germline CDR1 reads SGHAT; CDR2 reads FQNNGV. The CDR3 contains 15 residues. CDR3 sequence (DNA): TGTGCCAGCAGCTTAGAAGTTGAATCGGTGTACGAGCAGTACTTC. Protein product: CASSLEVESVYEQYF.

On this clonotype: This may come from a read error, since a much larger clone is one base off. This rearrangement joins TRBV29-1 to TRBJ1-2; D unclear. Germline V CDR1 and CDR2: SQVTM, ANQGSEA. The CDR3 sequence is 11 residues long. The V end was cut by 7 bases, the J end by 5 bases, with 11 bases between. The CDR3 reads CSARLVYGYTF. In DNA, the CDR3 is TGCAGCGCGCGACTGGTTTATGGCTACACCTTC.

V is TRBV2 and J is TRBJ2-7, with D uncertain. The end of the DNA is better explained by TRBJ2-5, so the J call may be wrong. Germline-derived CDR1 and CDR2 are SNHLY and FYNNEI. The CDR3 is 15 amino acids. In DNA form, the CDR3 reads TGTGCCAGCACCCGCAGTGGGGTAGAAACAAAGACCCAGTACTTC. The encoded protein is CASTRSGVETKTQYF.

V gene TRBV12-3 or TRBV12-4 combines with J gene TRBJ1-5; D call uncertain. The CDR3 has 13 residues. V was clipped by 5 bases and J by 7 bases, with 12 bases between them. This chain's CDR3 is CASSLQLAQPQHF. The DNA of the CDR3 is TGTGCCAGCAGTCTACAATTAGCGCAGCCCCAGCATTTT.

This chain joins TRBV20-1 and TRBJ2-3; tentatively, D is TRBD2 (5 bases). CDR1 is DFQATT, CDR2 SNEGSKA, per germline (reference sequence). The CDR3 length is 14 residues. V lost 1 base and J 5 bases, leaving 13 bases between the germline ends. CDR3 in amino acids: CSARVVLGRDTQYF. DNA of the CDR3: TGCAGTGCTAGAGTGGTTTTAGGGAGAGATACGCAGTATTTT.

The J gene is TRBJ1-1, the V gene TRBV6-2 or TRBV6-3; D remains unclear. The CDR3 consists of 13 residues. The germline V and J ends were trimmed by 7 bases and 0 bases, with 9 bases remaining between them. The germline V gene has CDR1 MNHEY and CDR2 SVGEGT. CDR3 bases: TGTGCCAGCAACCACGGGATGAACACTGAAGCTTTCTTT. Its protein is CASNHGMNTEAFF.

This clonotype has a count of ten or more. V usage is TRBV28 and J usage is TRBJ2-7; D uncertain. Germline values: CDR1 MDHEN, CDR2 SYDVKM. The CDR3 has 12 residues. Trimming shortened V by 2 bases and J by 7 bases, and 9 bases separated the two germline ends. CDR3 sequence (DNA): TGTGCCAGCAGTTTAGGTGGGCGGGAGCAGTACTTC. Translated, it gives CASSLGGREQYF.